The clone carrying this T cell receptor beta chain was detected many times. Its antigen is not identified. This sample is drawn from a study of early T cells in non-severe SARS-CoV-2 infection. Notes on the study in general: Database matching using VDJdb favored anti-spike CD8 responses, with private and CD4 specificities left missing.

MiXCR was run by TCRdb on the 5' RACE reads, yielding one entry per CDR3 protein. The table has about 69,000 distinct CDR3 sequences, about an eighth seen once. CDR3 length equals 14 residues. Looked up from germline, CDR1 is SGHAT and CDR2 is FQNNGV. V was trimmed by 5 bases and J by 2 bases, leaving 13 bases between them. The chain joins TRBV11-2 to TRBJ2-7, with a weak D call TRBD1 (6 bases). This receptor was taken from an adult who was a healthcare worker with PCR-confirmed SARS-CoV-2 infection or an uninfected control (not recorded which). This material consisted of whole blood, taken at baseline. The CDR3 DNA is TGTGCCAGCAGCGTTAGGGACAAAACCTACGAGCAGTACTTC. Its protein is CASSVRDKTYEQYF.